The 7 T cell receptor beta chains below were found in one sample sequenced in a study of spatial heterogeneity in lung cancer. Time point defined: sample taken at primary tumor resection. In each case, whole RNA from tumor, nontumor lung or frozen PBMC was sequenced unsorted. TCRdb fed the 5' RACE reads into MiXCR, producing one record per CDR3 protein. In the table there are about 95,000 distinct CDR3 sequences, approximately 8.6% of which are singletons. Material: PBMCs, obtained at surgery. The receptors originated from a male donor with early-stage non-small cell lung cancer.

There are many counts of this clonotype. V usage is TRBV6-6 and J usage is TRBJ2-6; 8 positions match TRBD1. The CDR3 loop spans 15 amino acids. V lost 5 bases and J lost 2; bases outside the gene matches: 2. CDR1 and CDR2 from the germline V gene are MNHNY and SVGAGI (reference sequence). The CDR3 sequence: CASSQTGAGANVLTF. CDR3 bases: TGTGCCAGCAGTCAGACAGGGGCTGGGGCCAACGTCCTGACTTTC.

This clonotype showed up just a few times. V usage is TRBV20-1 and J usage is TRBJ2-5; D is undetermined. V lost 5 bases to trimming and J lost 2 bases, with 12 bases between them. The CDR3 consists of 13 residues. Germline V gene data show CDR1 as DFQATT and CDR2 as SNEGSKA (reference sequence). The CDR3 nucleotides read TGCAGTGCTGCCGTCTTTGCGCAAGAGACCCAGTACTTC. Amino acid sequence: CSAAVFAQETQYF.

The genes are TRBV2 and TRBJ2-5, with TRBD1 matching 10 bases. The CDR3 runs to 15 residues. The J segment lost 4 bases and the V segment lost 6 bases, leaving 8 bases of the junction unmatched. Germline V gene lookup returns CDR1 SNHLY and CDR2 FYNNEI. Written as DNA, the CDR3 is TGTGCCAGCAGGCAAGACAGGGGGCTAAGAGAGACCCAGTACTTC. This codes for CASRQDRGLRETQYF.

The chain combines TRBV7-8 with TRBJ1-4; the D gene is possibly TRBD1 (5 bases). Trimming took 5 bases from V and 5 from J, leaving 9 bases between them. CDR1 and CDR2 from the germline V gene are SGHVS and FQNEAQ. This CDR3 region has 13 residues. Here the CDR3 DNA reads TGTGCCAGCAGCGGGACGTTCAATGAAAAACTGTTTTTT. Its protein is CASSGTFNEKLFF. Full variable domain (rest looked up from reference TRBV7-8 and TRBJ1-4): GAGVSQSPRYKVAKRGQDVALRCDPISGHVSLFWYQQALGQGPEFLTYFQNEAQLDKSGLPSDRFFAERPEGSVSTLKIQRTQQEDSAVYLCASSGTFNEKLFFGSGTQLSVL.

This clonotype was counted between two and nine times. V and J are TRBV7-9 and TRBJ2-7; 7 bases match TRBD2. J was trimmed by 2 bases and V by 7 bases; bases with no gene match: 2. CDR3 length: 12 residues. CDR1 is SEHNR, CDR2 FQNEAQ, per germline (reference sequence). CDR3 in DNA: TGTGCCAGCACCCGGGGGGCCTACGAGCAGTACTTC. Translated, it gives CASTRGAYEQYF.

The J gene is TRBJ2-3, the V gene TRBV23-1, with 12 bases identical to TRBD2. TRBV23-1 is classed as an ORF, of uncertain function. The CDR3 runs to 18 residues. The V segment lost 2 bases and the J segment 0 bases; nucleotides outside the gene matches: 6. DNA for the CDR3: TGCGCCAGCAGTCAAAAGTCTAGCGGGAGGGGGAGCACAGATACGCAGTATTTT. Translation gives CASSQKSSGRGSTDTQYF.

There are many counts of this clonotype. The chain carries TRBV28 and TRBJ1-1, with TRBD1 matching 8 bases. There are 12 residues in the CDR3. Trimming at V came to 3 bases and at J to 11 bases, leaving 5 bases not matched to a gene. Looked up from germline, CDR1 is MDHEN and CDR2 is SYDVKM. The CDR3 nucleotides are TGTGCCAGCAGTTTGAACAGGGGGAGGGCTTTCTTT. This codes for CASSLNRGRAFF.